This TCR beta chain was retrieved from a study of blood T cell repertoires in COVID-19. Overall study context: Acute-phase and convalescent COVID-19 samples originated in the United States, Italy and Spain. PBMCs, B-cell-depleted T cells, or T cells were the source of the cDNA or gDNA that made up the material.

This CDR3 comprises 12 residues. V shed 4 bases and J shed 8 bases, with 9 bases lying between them. The germline V gene has CDR1 SGHTA and CDR2 FQGNSA. Per the original methods: Amplifying reference gene primers gave estimates of nucleated cell counts. Libraries were prepared by immunoSEQ multiplex PCR; TCRdb keeps only in-frame clonotypes and omits some of them. That table supplies the V and J calls and clone size; D and trimming were determined from the DNA. The sample yields about 61,000 clones, roughly 90% seen once. V gene TRBV7-2 combines with J gene TRBJ2-1; no firm D call. Sequences were obtained from peripheral blood. This receptor was obtained from a woman aged 50 to 60 with active or convalescent COVID-19. The CDR3 DNA is TGTGCCAGCAGCTCCTATTTGGATGAGCAGTTCTTC. As protein: CASSSYLDEQFF.